This T cell receptor beta chain was sequenced during a study of OX40 agonist ivuxolimab in advanced cancers. Study-wide background: 40% to 50% of patients had received prior checkpoint inhibitor therapy. The study reported partial responses in three patients: one hepatocellular carcinoma, two cutaneous melanoma.

V lost 6 bases, J lost 7 bases, and 18 bases lay in between. The CDR3 loop spans 14 amino acids. Per germline, CDR1 LGHNA and CDR2 YSLEER. By its share, this clone is medium-sized. The antigen is not known. Study-wide results and caveats: Among the lowest peripheral clonal expansion occurred in 0.1-3.0 mg/kg partial responders.

Measured with immunoSEQ multiplex PCR; TCRdb has only the in-frame clones, and not every one. The sample shows around 44,000 clones, around 89% of them seen only once. Sequenced here: CD4+ or CD8+ T cells sorted from blood, sampled in a trial of the OX40 agonist ivuxolimab. The source of this sequence is an adult with an advanced solid tumor such as melanoma, head and neck, liver or kidney cancer. V and J are TRBV4-3 and TRBJ1-1, with unresolved D. The DNA for the CDR3 is TGCGCCAGCAGACTAACCTCGGGAGTAGGTGAAGCTTTCTTT. It is translated as CASRLTSGVGEAFF.